The 5 T cell receptor beta chains below were found in one sample sequenced in a study of OX40 agonist ivuxolimab in advanced cancers. Only in-frame clones appear in the TCRdb table, and some are missing; sequencing was by immunoSEQ multiplex PCR. Among about 58,000 clones listed, around four fifths were seen once. This sample comprised CD4+ or CD8+ T cells sorted from blood, obtained in a trial of the OX40 agonist ivuxolimab. The receptors here all came from an adult with an advanced solid tumor such as melanoma, head and neck, liver or kidney cancer.

In this sample, this clone turned up once. The chain couples TRBV11-3 to TRBJ2-3, with unresolved D. From germline, CDR1 is SGHNT and CDR2 YENEEA. V lost 3 bases and J 0 bases, leaving 1 base between the germline ends. CDR3 length: 12 amino acids. CDR3 coding DNA: TGTGCCAGCAGCTTTAGCACAGATACGCAGTATTTT. As protein: CASSFSTDTQYF. Using reference TRBV11-3 and TRBJ2-3 for the parts outside the CDR3, the full variable domain is EAGVVQSPRYKIIEKKQPVAFWCNPISGHNTLYWYLQNLGQGPELLIRYENEEAVDDSQLPKDRFSAERLKGVDSTLKIQPAELGDSAVYLCASSFSTDTQYFGPGTRLTVL.

The table lists this clone with a count of one. The chain couples TRBV27 to TRBJ2-1, with D possibly being TRBD1 (6 bases). Trimming removed 5 bases from V and 3 bases from J, with 14 bases in between. Germline V gene lookup returns CDR1 MNHEY and CDR2 SMNVEV (reference sequence). CDR3 length: 15 amino acids. The CDR3 DNA sequence: TGTGCCAGCAGTGAAACCAGGGGAAGCTACAATGAGCAGTTCTTC. Translated: CASSETRGSYNEQFF.

This clone was picked up one time. V is TRBV7-3 and J is TRBJ2-3, with D possibly being TRBD1 or TRBD2 (6 bases each). V was shortened by 8 bases and J by 5 bases, with 17 bases between the two germline ends. The germline V gene has CDR1 SGHTA and CDR2 FQGTGA. CDR3 size: 14 residues. CDR3 region: CASSSRGREDTQYF. DNA of the CDR3: TGTGCCAGCTCGAGCCGGGGGCGGGAAGATACGCAGTATTTT.

The chain carries TRBV10-3 and TRBJ1-2; D unclear. The V gene's germline CDR1 is ENHRY and CDR2 SYGVKD. The V end was cut by 5 bases, the J end by 1 base, with 11 bases between. The CDR3 covers 14 residues. The CDR3 DNA follows: TGTGCCATCAGTTCCCAGGCCAATAACTATGGCTACACCTTC. It specifies CAISSQANNYGYTF.

This chain links TRBV11-2 with TRBJ2-1; a possible D gene is TRBD2 (7 bases). The CDR3 covers 15 residues. Germline V gene lookup returns CDR1 SGHAT and CDR2 FQNNGV. The V end lost 1 base, the J end lost 5 bases, and 12 bases lay between the germline ends. CDR3 coding DNA: TGTGCCAGCAGCTTAGGGGGGGGCGTCCACAATGAGCAGTTCTTC. Encoded protein: CASSLGGGVHNEQFF. The variable domain in full, with the rest retrieved from reference TRBV11-2 and TRBJ2-1, is EAGVAQSPRYKIIEKRQSVAFWCNPISGHATLYWYQQILGQGPKLLIQFQNNGVVDDSQLPKDRFSAERLKGVDSTLKIQPAKLEDSAVYLCASSLGGGVHNEQFFGPGTRLTVL.